Listed below are T cell receptor beta chains from one sample, sequenced in a study of cytomegalovirus exposure and HLA in healthy donors. TCRdb's copy holds only in-frame clones and misses some; the assay was immunoSEQ multiplex PCR. In the table there are some 90,000 clones, over 60% of which are singletons. Sequences were obtained from PBMCs. All receptors come from a man younger than 45 in good health and CMV-seropositive. The CDR3 runs from the conserved cysteine through the conserved F or W. A D gene is named only where the DNA matches it firmly. Only part of the rows carry a size: once, few, many, or a class if the clone is expanded.

. | TRBJ2-2 | TRBD2 | TRBV15 | TGTGCCACCAGCAGATACGCTAGCGGGAGGGGAAACACCGGGGAGCTGTTTTTT | CATSRYASGRGNTGELFF
. | TRBJ1-1 | . | TRBV28 | TGTGCCAGCAGTTTCCAGGGGCCGAACACTGAAGCTTTCTTT | CASSFQGPNTEAFF
. | TRBJ2-1 | TRBD2 | TRBV28 | TGTGCCAGCAGTTTAAGGGCTAGCGGGTACAATGAGCAGTTCTTC | CASSLRASGYNEQFF
. | TRBJ2-7 | . | TRBV15 | TGTGCCACCAGCAGAGGGGGGGACAGCTACGAGCAGTACTTC | CATSRGGDSYEQYF
many | TRBJ1-1 | . | TRBV6-5 | TGTGCCAGCAGTTACGTCCAAACTGAAGCTTTCTTT | CASSYVQTEAFF
. | TRBJ2-7 | TRBD1 | TRBV19 | TGTGCCAGTACACGTGCCCCCGGGACAGGGCACGAGCAGTACTTC | CASTRAPGTGHEQYF
few | TRBJ2-7 | TRBD2 | TRBV9 | TGTGCCAGCAGCGTAGGCGGGACTAGCTCCTACGAGCAGTACTTC | CASSVGGTSSYEQYF
. | TRBJ1-1 | . | TRBV5-4 | TGTGCCAGCAGCTTTCGCAGGAACACTGAAGCTTTCTTT | CASSFRRNTEAFF
. | TRBJ2-3 | . | TRBV25-1 | TGTGCCAGCGGGGGGGCGGGCACAGATACGCAGTATTTT | CASGGAGTDTQYF
. | TRBJ2-2 | . | TRBV9 | TGTGCCAGCAGGGAAGTAGGCGGCACCGGGGAGCTGTTTTTT | CASREVGGTGELFF
few | TRBJ2-3 | TRBD1 | TRBV2 | TGTGCCAGCAGTGACAGGGGGATGGTTGGGGGCCCAGATACGCAGTATTTT | CASSDRGMVGGPDTQYF
. | TRBJ2-5 | TRBD1 | TRBV28 | TGTGCCAGCAGTTTCCCCGGGACAGGGGGCAGTGAGACCCAGTACTTC | CASSFPGTGGSETQYF
. | TRBJ2-5 | . | TRBV5-8 | TGTGCCAGCAGCTTAACCGGTGGGACCCAGTACTTC | CASSLTGGTQYF
. | TRBJ1-1 | . | TRBV10-3 | TGTGCCATCATGGGGGGAATGAACACTGAAGCTTTCTTT | CAIMGGMNTEAFF
. | TRBJ2-7 | . | TRBV6-1 | TGTGCCAGCCGGACGGAGGCCTCCTACGAGCAGTACTTC | CASRTEASYEQYF
. | TRBJ2-3 | . | TRBV7-9 | TGTGCCAGCAGCACGACCGGGACTACAGATACGCAGTATTTT | CASSTTGTTDTQYF
. | TRBJ2-6 | . | TRBV28 | TGTGCCAGCAGTTCAAACGGGGATGGGGCCAACGTCCTGACTTTC | CASSSNGDGANVLTF
. | TRBJ1-1 | . | TRBV4-1 | TGCGCCAGCAGCCTGAGGGGAGGGAACACTGAAGCTTTCTTT | CASSLRGGNTEAFF
. | TRBJ1-2 | . | TRBV6-1 | TGTGCCAGCAGTGAGACCGGGGGTTTCGAGGGCTACACCTTC | CASSETGGFEGYTF
. | TRBJ1-1 | TRBD1 | TRBV6-6 | TGTGCCAGCAGTGACAGGGGTGGCACTGAAGCTTTCTTT | CASSDRGGTEAFF
few | TRBJ2-5 | . | TRBV11-2 | TGTGCCAGCAGCCTCGTTCGGGGGAACCAAGAGACCCAGTACTTC | CASSLVRGNQETQYF
. | TRBJ1-6 | . | TRBV5-4 | TGTGCCAGCAGTCCCGCACAGGGAGTTAATTCACCCCTCCACTTT | CASSPAQGVNSPLHF
. | TRBJ1-1 | . | TRBV6-1 | TGTGCCAGCAGTGAAAGGACAGCTAACACTGAAGCTTTCTTT | CASSERTANTEAFF
. | TRBJ2-1 | TRBD1 | TRBV6-5 | TGTGCCAGCAGTCAAGGACAGGGGGGTTACAATGAGCAGTTCTTC | CASSQGQGGYNEQFF
once | TRBJ2-3 | . | TRBV7-8 | TGTGCCAGCAGCTTTTGGCGGGGTAGCACAGATACGCAGTATTTT | CASSFWRGSTDTQYF
. | TRBJ2-7 | . | TRBV21-1 | TGTGCCAGCAGCCCTGGGGAGGGGCGACACTCCGAGCAGTACTTC | CASSPGEGRHSEQYF
. | TRBJ1-2 | . | TRBV7-9 | TGTGCCAGCAGCTCTGTCAGCTATGGCTACACCTTC | CASSSVSYGYTF
once | TRBJ2-7 | TRBD2 | TRBV18 | TGTGCCAGCACGGGACTAGCGGCTCACGAGCAGTACTTC | CASTGLAAHEQYF
. | TRBJ2-5 | TRBD2 | TRBV5-1 | TGCGCCAGCAGCTTGGGAACCCTAGCGGGAGAAGAGACCCAGTACTTC | CASSLGTLAGEETQYF
. | TRBJ2-1 | TRBD2 | TRBV9 | TGTGCCAGCAGCGTTGAAGGCGGGGGGAGCTCCTACAATGAGCAGTTCTTC | CASSVEGGGSSYNEQFF
. | TRBJ1-2 | TRBD1 | TRBV7-2 | TGTGCCAGCAGCCGAGGGGACAGGAAGAATGGCTACACCTTC | CASSRGDRKNGYTF
. | TRBJ1-1 | . | TRBV28 | TGTGCCAGCAGTCAGATCGGGACTGGGACCGCTGAAGCTTTCTTT | CASSQIGTGTAEAFF
. | TRBJ1-5 | TRBD1 | TRBV2 | TGTGCCAGCAGTGAAGCCTGGACAGGGGGTCCGTCCCAGCATTTT | CASSEAWTGGPSQHF
. | TRBJ2-5 | . | TRBV7-9 | TGTGCCAGCAGCCCCGACTGGAAAGAGACCCAGTACTTC | CASSPDWKETQYF
few | TRBJ1-5 | TRBD1 | TRBV11-2 | TGTGCCAGCAGCTTAGGGACAGGCCAATATAGCAATCAGCCCCAGCATTTT | CASSLGTGQYSNQPQHF
. | TRBJ2-7 | . | TRBV9 | TGTGCCAGCAGCGTAGGACAGGCACCCTACGAGCAGTACTTC | CASSVGQAPYEQYF
. | TRBJ2-2 | TRBD2 | TRBV6-5 | TGTGCCAGCAGTTACGAGGGAGGGGGGGAGCTGTTTTTT | CASSYEGGGELFF
few | TRBJ2-5 | TRBD2 | TRBV5-8 | TGTGCCAGCAGCTTGCCGGGACTATCCCAAGAGACCCAGTACTTC | CASSLPGLSQETQYF
. | TRBJ1-1 | TRBD1 | TRBV18 | TGTGCCAGCTCACCCACCAGTACAGGGGGCACTGAAGCTTTCTTT | CASSPTSTGGTEAFF
. | TRBJ2-7 | TRBD2 | TRBV10-3 | TGTGCCATCAGTGAGGGGACTAGCGGGACGGGCGAGCAGTACTTC | CAISEGTSGTGEQYF
. | TRBJ2-7 | . | TRBV6-1 | TGTGCCAGCAGTGACGCCCTGTACAGCGGCGAGCAGTACTTC | CASSDALYSGEQYF
. | TRBJ1-4 | . | TRBV4-3 | TGCGTCAGCTGCCACGAGCTCGGTTCCGTCCTGTTTTTT | CVSCHELGSVLFF
. | TRBJ2-7 | TRBD1 | TRBV4-2 | TGTGCCAGCAGCCCTCCAGGGACAGTGAACTACGAGCAGTACTTC | CASSPPGTVNYEQYF